The rows below give T cell receptor beta chains drawn from one sample of a study of shared clonotypes between healthy human individuals. Clones were sequenced by immunoSEQ multiplex PCR, and TCRdb holds only the in-frame ones, with some missing. The data show over a million clones, about 96% seen once. The sample comprised naive CD4+ T cells sorted from blood. These receptors were taken from a man in his thirties or forties in good health. CDR3s leave out the opening cysteine and the closing phenylalanine or tryptophan. The size of a clone is reported for some rows only, either as once, few or many, or as a class for expanded clones.

TRBJ1-1	once	TRBV7-8	ASTRGRPEAF
TRBJ1-3	.	TRBV7-9	ASSLALKGSGNTIY
TRBJ2-7	.	TRBV25-1	ASSEWRVHEQY
TRBJ2-1	.	TRBV6-5	ASSAGTRPSEQF
TRBJ2-1	.	TRBV2	ASSEGGPKGF
TRBJ2-2	.	TRBV19	ASSTRGSSRTGELF
TRBJ2-7	.	TRBV6-1	ASRRTSRQY
TRBJ2-1	.	TRBV11-1	ASSPPSGMNSYNEQF
TRBJ1-2	.	TRBV30	AWSVISSPNYGYT
TRBJ2-3	.	TRBV28	ASRPNRRGSTDTQY
TRBJ1-2	.	TRBV5-6	ASSFGRRGGYT
TRBJ1-1	.	TRBV2	ASTPDGMNTEAF
TRBJ2-7	.	TRBV6-1	ASSEMTGNYYEQY
TRBJ1-1	once	TRBV4-3	ASSQGGWTKNTEAF
TRBJ2-1	.	TRBV6-6	ASSWETTYNEQF
TRBJ2-1	.	TRBV7-3	ASRGTSESYNEQF
TRBJ2-7	.	TRBV28	ASSPGGGEQY
TRBJ2-7	.	TRBV29-1	SVLTVYEQY
TRBJ2-1	.	TRBV7-6	APLLLAGHYNEQF
TRBJ2-1	once	TRBV7-7	ASSLAGSASSYNEQF
TRBJ1-1	.	TRBV29-1	SVGPLWDTEAF
TRBJ1-2	.	TRBV7-9	ASSLTGDDYGYT
TRBJ2-2	.	TRBV7-2	ASSTGQGAGIGELF
TRBJ2-1	.	TRBV6-1	ASSASTWVSYNEQF
TRBJ2-2	once	TRBV11-3	ASSLGLAGVGELF
TRBJ2-7	.	TRBV21-1	ASSKGRLTSGVYEQY
TRBJ2-1	.	TRBV9	ASSGGTSGNAISYNEQF
TRBJ2-7	.	TRBV14	ASSQGLAVQTSEQY
TRBJ2-7	.	TRBV28	ASMSRDRWEQY
TRBJ2-2	.	TRBV18	ASSPPRLAGVRTGELF
TRBJ1-1	.	TRBV11-2	ASSLLPGQGRAF
TRBJ2-4	.	TRBV18	ASSTRASGSTLAKNIQY
TRBJ1-1	.	TRBV6-5	ASRHSGTVNTEAF
TRBJ1-3	.	TRBV28	ASSPGGGNTIY
TRBJ2-3	.	TRBV5-5	ASSVRLAGISDTQY
TRBJ2-2	.	TRBV7-3	ASSVIGTNTGELF
TRBJ2-7	once	TRBV6-4	ARTQGAYEQY
TRBJ1-5	.	TRBV7-8	ASSPRTGGLDQPQH
TRBJ2-3	once	TRBV7-9	ASSLGAESTDTQY
TRBJ2-5	.	TRBV4-1	ASSQHALGQVQETQY